These 10 T cell receptor beta chains share one sample of origin, sequenced in a study of identical twins. MiXCR, run by TCRdb on the 5' RACE reads, gives a single entry per CDR3 protein. Altogether roughly 1,500,000 distinct CDR3 sequences are present, around 33% being singletons, with the ten largest covering over 0.25%. The specimen was cord blood. Receptors were obtained from a newborn girl in good health.

This clonotype has only a few counts. The rearrangement joins TRBV19 to TRBJ2-1; tentatively, D is TRBD1 or TRBD2 (5 bases each). V gave up 2 bases and J gave up 9 bases, with 11 bases separating them. Germline CDR1 reads LNHDA; CDR2 reads SQIVND (reference sequence). CDR3 size: 13 residues. CDR3 coding DNA: TGTGCCAGTAGTATAACTGCTGGGGGTGAGCAGTTCTTC. Its protein is CASSITAGGEQFF.

The chain is built from TRBV27 and TRBJ1-6; D remains ambiguous. V was pared by 0 bases and J by 0 bases, with 12 bases between. The germline CDR1 and CDR2 sequences are MNHEY and SMNVEV (reference sequence). The CDR3 covers 18 residues. The CDR3 is CASSLSVGPSSYNSPLHF. CDR3 nucleotide sequence: TGTGCCAGCAGTTTATCTGTGGGTCCTAGCTCCTATAATTCACCCCTCCACTTT.

The chain joins TRBV27 to TRBJ2-7, with no clear D. CDR1 and CDR2 from the germline V gene are MNHEY and SMNVEV (reference sequence). The germline V and J ends were trimmed by 4 bases and 0 bases, with 13 bases remaining between them. The CDR3 length is 15 residues. The CDR3 here is CASSSNRLSSYEQYF. Here the CDR3 DNA reads TGTGCCAGCAGTTCGAACCGATTAAGCTCCTACGAGCAGTACTTC.

The chain carries TRBV7-9 and TRBJ2-7; D is unclear. Germline V gene lookup returns CDR1 SEHNR and CDR2 FQNEAQ (reference sequence). The germline V and J ends were trimmed by 4 bases and 6 bases, with 7 bases remaining between them. This CDR3 spans 11 amino acids. CDR3 sequence reads: CASSSFTEQYF. DNA of the CDR3: TGTGCCAGCAGCTCGTTTACCGAGCAGTACTTC.

This clonotype was observed a handful of times. The rearrangement uses TRBV29-1 and TRBJ2-1; no definite D call. V lost 0 bases, J lost 12 bases, and 6 bases lay in between. Looked up from germline, CDR1 is SQVTM and CDR2 is ANQGSEA. CDR3 length: 10 residues. Here the CDR3 DNA reads TGCAGCGTTGAAGAGGCAGGGCAGTTCTTC. Translating it yields CSVEEAGQFF.

V is TRBV7-9 and J is TRBJ2-5; D may be TRBD2 (5 bases). The V end lost 10 bases, the J end lost 2 bases, and 20 bases lay between the germline ends. Germline V CDR1 and CDR2: SEHNR, FQNEAQ (reference sequence). The CDR3 spans 15 residues. This CDR3 is CATDLGSQFQETQYF. CDR3 DNA: TGTGCCACCGATTTGGGGAGTCAATTTCAAGAGACCCAGTACTTC.

The sample holds a few counts of this clonotype. This CDR3 reads CSARGSTLPYQETQYF. The CDR3 nucleotides are TGCAGTGCTAGAGGGTCCACGTTGCCTTACCAAGAGACCCAGTACTTC. The rearrangement links TRBV20-1 to TRBJ2-5; no clear D gene. Germline-derived CDR1 and CDR2 are DFQATT and SNEGSKA (reference sequence). The CDR3 runs 16 residues. V lost 1 base and J lost 0, with 15 bases in between.

This clonotype was seen a few times. The chain recombines TRBV3-1 with TRBJ1-5, with TRBD1 matching 7 bases. Germline values: CDR1 LGHDT, CDR2 YNNKEL (reference sequence). This CDR3 has 16 amino acids. V gave up 0 bases and J gave up 2 bases; unmatched junction bases: 4. CDR3 region: CASSQEDTGGNQPQHF. Here the CDR3 DNA reads TGTGCCAGCAGCCAAGAAGATACAGGGGGCAATCAGCCCCAGCATTTT. Variable domain in full (rest from reference TRBV3-1 and TRBJ1-5): DTAVSQTPKYLVTQMGNDKSIKCEQNLGHDTMYWYKQDSKKFLKIMFSYNNKELIINETVPNRFSPKSPDKAHLNLHINSLELGDSAVYFCASSQEDTGGNQPQHFGDGTRLSIL.

This chain links TRBV20-1 with TRBJ2-4; 12 nucleotides line up with TRBD2. The V and J ends lost 0 bases and 1 base, in that order; junction bases with no gene match: 7. The germline gives CDR1 DFQATT, CDR2 SNEGSKA (reference sequence). The CDR3 has 18 amino acids. The CDR3, as DNA: TGCAGTGCTAGAGATCCCGTACTAGCGGGAGGTGCCAAAAACATTCAGTACTTC. It codes for CSARDPVLAGGAKNIQYF.

This clonotype has ten or more counts. The V gene is TRBV20-1, the J gene TRBJ2-7; 7 bases are a match to TRBD1. Germline V CDR1 and CDR2: DFQATT, SNEGSKA (reference sequence). This CDR3 has 13 residues. With V trimmed by 3 bases and J by 3 bases, 5 bases remained unmatched. The DNA of the CDR3 is TGCAGTGCTAGGCCAGACAGGGACTACGAGCAGTACTTC. It is translated as CSARPDRDYEQYF.